This T cell receptor (beta chain) emerged from a study of cytomegalovirus exposure and HLA in healthy donors. Study-level results: DRB1 had the most TCR associations and HLA-C the fewest, a later analysis found, with rates varying by HLA locus. Looking again later, the authors saw that most CMV-associated TCR beta chains seemed HLA-restricted. Researchers counted around 160 TCR beta chains as cytomegalovirus-associated.

PCR used 60 Vbeta primers and 13 Jbeta primers. The method was immunoSEQ multiplex PCR; TCRdb's version includes in-frame clones alone and lacks a portion of them. Among approximately 140,000 clones listed, roughly 83% were seen once. V lost 7 bases to trimming and J lost 7 bases; unmatched junction nucleotides: 3. Germline V gives CDR1 MDHEN, CDR2 SYDVKM. CDR3 length: 12 residues. Notes on this clone: The antigen remains unidentified.

Donors counted as nominally healthy when sampled, yet unrecorded immune exposures were likely. Material for sequencing was PBMCs. The rearrangement uses TRBV28 and TRBJ1-5; the match to TRBD1 covers 8 bases. The receptor comes from a human donor in good health. CDR3 in DNA: TGTGCCAGCACTGCAGGGGGCCAGCCCCAGCATTTT. This translates into CASTAGGQPQHF.